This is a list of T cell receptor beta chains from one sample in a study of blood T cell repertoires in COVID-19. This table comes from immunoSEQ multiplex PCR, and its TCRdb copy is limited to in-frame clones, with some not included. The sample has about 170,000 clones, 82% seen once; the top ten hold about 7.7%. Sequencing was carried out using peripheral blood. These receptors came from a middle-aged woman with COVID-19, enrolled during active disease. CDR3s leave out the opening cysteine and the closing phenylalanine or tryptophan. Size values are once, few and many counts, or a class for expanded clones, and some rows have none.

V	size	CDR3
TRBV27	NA	ASKTVSQGKGDSPLH
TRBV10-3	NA	AISESGGAGYNEQF
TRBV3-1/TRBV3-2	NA	ASSQVQVADTQY
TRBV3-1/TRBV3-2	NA	ASSLYYGGYEQY
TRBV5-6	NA	ASSPSGRTYEQY
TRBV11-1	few	ASSLVGSGIYGYT
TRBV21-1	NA	ASSKDDPWGRGYNEQF
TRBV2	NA	ASSLRTGNSGANVLT
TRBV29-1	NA	SVLLSGPRNQPQH
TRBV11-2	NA	ASSLRRGGVNEQF
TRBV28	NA	ASSPTLGRGLVTGELF
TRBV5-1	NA	ASSLNGGPPYEQY
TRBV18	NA	ASSLTGTVQETQY
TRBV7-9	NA	ASSLVGGANSPLH
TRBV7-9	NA	ASSLASAQETQY
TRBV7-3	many	ASSLTGTDNYGYT
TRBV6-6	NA	ASSYSSQGGIQPQH
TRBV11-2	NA	ASSKDLRGETQY
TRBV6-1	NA	ASSETLNTEAF
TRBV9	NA	ASSGGGLNTGELF
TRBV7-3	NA	ASSLIAGSTLNTGELF
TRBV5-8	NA	ASSFGRIANTGELF
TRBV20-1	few	SAWVGRTQY
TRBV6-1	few	ASSEAPNRGEKLF
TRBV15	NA	ATSRELAGDNEQF
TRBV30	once	AWILSGSGELF